Included here is one TCR beta chain sequence, with context. Antigen specificity is unknown. Random hexamers primed reverse transcription of about 0.5 to 1 ug RNA. The amplification used immunoSEQ multiplex PCR on TCR beta CDR3; it spanned 54 Vbeta and 13 Jbeta. TCRdb reprocessed the immunoSEQ multiplex PCR reads via MiXCR and lists one record per CDR3 protein. This sample carries 150,000 to 200,000 distinct CDR3 sequences, about 94% of them seen once, and the ten largest clones take 0.085% to 0.11%. TEMRA cells were FACS-enriched, while CD8+ and CD4+ T cells were negatively isolated. These data are taken from a study of CD8 T cells in Susac syndrome. The CDR3 extends over 16 amino acids. Trimming pared 0 bases from V and 2 bases from J, leaving 13 bases between. CDR1 is LGHNA and CDR2 is YSLEER in the germline V gene. Study conclusions and caveats: The authors acknowledged that the study's TCR sequencing and HLA analysis involved relatively few individuals.

Specimen: CD4+ T cells from PBMCs. The chain employs TRBV4-3 and TRBJ1-2; D is perhaps TRBD1 (5 bases). The clonotype originates from a human donor in good health. CDR3 region: CASSQDIGEGNYGYTF. In DNA form, the CDR3 reads TGCGCCAGCAGCCAAGATATCGGCGAGGGGAACTATGGCTACACCTTC.